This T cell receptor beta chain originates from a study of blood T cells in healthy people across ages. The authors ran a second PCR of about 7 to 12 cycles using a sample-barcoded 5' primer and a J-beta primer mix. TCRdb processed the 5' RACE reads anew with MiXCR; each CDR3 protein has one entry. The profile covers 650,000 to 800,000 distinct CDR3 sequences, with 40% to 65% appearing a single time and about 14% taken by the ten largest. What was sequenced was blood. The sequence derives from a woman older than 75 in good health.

CDR3 bases: TGTGCCAGCAGCGAGGGCCCTAGCGGGGACTACCAAGAGACCCAGTACTTC. Translating gives CASSEGPSGDYQETQYF. The chain employs TRBV9 and TRBJ2-5; TRBD2 agrees at 9 bases. Germline V gene data show CDR1 as SGDLS and CDR2 as YYNGEE. With 3 bases clipped from V and 0 bases from J, the junction kept 9 bases outside the gene matches. This CDR3 contains 17 residues.